A single sample gave rise to the 30 T cell receptor beta chains below, sequenced in a study of cytomegalovirus exposure and HLA in healthy donors. Here immunoSEQ multiplex PCR was the method, and the copy in TCRdb shows in-frame clones only, minus some. The sample holds some 46,000 clones, about 90% seen once. Sequenced material: PBMCs. These receptors were taken from a man in his late teens or twenties in good health and CMV-seronegative.

This clone was seen just once. The CDR3 nucleotides are TGTGCCAGCAGTGATCAGGGGAGCTACGAGCAGTACTTC. Protein: CASSDQGSYEQYF. V gene TRBV2 combines with J gene TRBJ2-7; possible D gene TRBD1, 6 bases. Germline-derived CDR1 and CDR2 are SNHLY and FYNNEI. CDR3 length equals 13 residues. Trimming cost V 3 bases and J 3 bases, with 9 bases left between them. The variable domain in full, with the rest retrieved from reference TRBV2 and TRBJ2-7, is EPEVTQTPSHQVTQMGQEVILRCVPISNHLYFYWYRQILGQKVEFLVSFYNNEISEKSEIFDDQFSVERPDGSNFTLKIRSTKLEDSAMYFCASSDQGSYEQYFGPGTRLTVT.

This clone was counted once. The gene calls are TRBV10-3 and TRBJ1-5; 9 nucleotides agree with TRBD1. Germline loops: CDR1 ENHRY, CDR2 SYGVKD. The V and J ends lost 10 bases and 5 bases, in that order; junction bases with no gene match: 12. This CDR3 has 15 residues. Here the CDR3 DNA reads TGTGCCACCCGGGGAGGGACAGGGAAGGATCAGCCCCAGCATTTT. It encodes CATRGGTGKDQPQHF.

This clone is categorized as medium-sized (0.01 to 0.1%). The chain couples TRBV13 to TRBJ2-3, with D possibly being TRBD2 (6 bases). Deletions cut 5 bases from V and 2 bases from J, with 17 bases between. Germline CDR1 reads PRHDT; CDR2 reads FYEKMQ (reference sequence). This CDR3 contains 16 residues. The CDR3 coding sequence is TGTGCCAGCAGCCACCGGGACTTAACCCCCACAGATACGCAGTATTTT. Translated, it gives CASSHRDLTPTDTQYF.

The chain recombines TRBV19 with TRBJ2-5; 10 bases match TRBD1. Germline V gene sequence: CDR1 LNHDA, CDR2 SQIVND (reference sequence). Losses at the gene ends were 3 bases for V and 2 bases for J; bases not matched to a gene: 6. The CDR3 is 16 residues long. CDR3 DNA sequence: TGTGCCAGTAGTATTAGGGGACAGGGGACACAAGAGACCCAGTACTTC. It specifies CASSIRGQGTQETQYF.

V and J are TRBV23-1 and TRBJ1-1; D is possibly TRBD1 (6 bases). TRBV23-1 is noted as an ORF with a role that remains uncertain. Deletions cut 0 bases from V and 4 bases from J, with 9 bases between. There are 14 residues in the CDR3. CDR3 sequence: CASSQSGDTTEAFF. DNA of the CDR3: TGCGCCAGCAGTCAATCGGGGGACACCACTGAAGCTTTCTTT.

The genes are TRBV5-4 and TRBJ2-7; maybe TRBD2 (5 bases). Germline loops: CDR1 SGHNT, CDR2 YYREEE (reference sequence). With 4 bases removed from V and 1 base from J, the gap between germline ends came to 12 bases. CDR3 size: 14 residues. The CDR3 DNA follows: TGTGCCAGCAGCCTATACGGGGTATCCTACGAGCAGTACTTC. Residues: CASSLYGVSYEQYF.

The chain has TRBV11-3 and TRBJ2-2; D may be TRBD1 (5 bases). The CDR3 extends over 17 amino acids. Germline-derived CDR1 and CDR2 are SGHNT and YENEEA. V was cut by 3 bases and J by 0 bases, with 14 bases left in between. CDR3 sequence: CASSLHTTAPNTGELFF. CDR3 nucleotide sequence: TGTGCCAGCAGCTTGCACACGACAGCCCCGAACACCGGGGAGCTGTTTTTT. Together with reference TRBV11-3 and TRBJ2-2, the CDR3 gives the full variable domain: EAGVVQSPRYKIIEKKQPVAFWCNPISGHNTLYWYLQNLGQGPELLIRYENEEAVDDSQLPKDRFSAERLKGVDSTLKIQPAELGDSAVYLCASSLHTTAPNTGELFFGEGSRLTVL.

The V call is TRBV28, the J call TRBJ1-3; D is unresolved. Trimming left V 5 bases short and J 2 bases short, with 4 bases between. Germline CDR1 MDHEN, CDR2 SYDVKM. The CDR3 is 12 amino acids. CDR3 sequence (DNA): TGTGCCAGCAGTACTACTGGAAACACCATATATTTT. It encodes CASSTTGNTIYF.

The V gene is TRBV19, the J gene TRBJ2-3, with unresolved D. The CDR3 has 13 amino acids. Germline CDR1 reads LNHDA; CDR2 reads SQIVND (reference sequence). Deletions cut 5 bases from V and 2 bases from J, with 8 bases between. Here the CDR3 reads CASSRVLTDTQYF. As DNA, the CDR3 is TGTGCCAGTAGTCGGGTCCTCACAGATACGCAGTATTTT.

This chain joins TRBV2 and TRBJ1-5; no clear D gene. The CDR3 has 13 amino acids. Germline loops: CDR1 SNHLY, CDR2 FYNNEI. With 3 bases removed from V and 7 bases from J, the gap between germline ends came to 10 bases. Written as DNA, the CDR3 is TGTGCCAGCAGTGAGCCCCGGAGCCAGCCCCAGCATTTT. This gives the protein CASSEPRSQPQHF. Supplemented by reference TRBV2 and TRBJ1-5, the full variable domain reads EPEVTQTPSHQVTQMGQEVILRCVPISNHLYFYWYRQILGQKVEFLVSFYNNEISEKSEIFDDQFSVERPDGSNFTLKIRSTKLEDSAMYFCASSEPRSQPQHFGDGTRLSIL.

The sample holds one count of this clone. This chain connects TRBV21-1 to TRBJ2-3; the table's D gene call, TRBD1, was not cross checked with the DNA. TRBV21-1 is deemed a pseudogene. The length of the CDR3 is 18 residues. CDR3 protein: CASSKGGTKQGDTDTQYF. In DNA form, the CDR3 reads TGTGCCAGCAGCAAAGGGGGAACAAAACAGGGGGATACAGATACGCAGTATTTT.

The chain has TRBV5-4 and TRBJ2-1; maybe TRBD1 (6 bases). Trimming removed 1 base from V and 7 bases from J, with 9 bases in between. Germline V gene data show CDR1 as SGHNT and CDR2 as YYREEE (reference sequence). CDR3 size: 13 residues. DNA for the CDR3: TGTGCCAGCAGCTTGTGGCAGGGGAATGAGCAGTTCTTC. Translating it yields CASSLWQGNEQFF.

The rearrangement uses TRBV6-6 and TRBJ2-1; tentative D call: TRBD2 (5 bases). Germline lookup yields CDR1 MNHNY and CDR2 SVGAGI (reference sequence). The CDR3 extends over 15 amino acids. Trimming stripped 9 bases from V and 1 base from J, with 16 bases between. As DNA, the CDR3 is TGTGCCAGTAGAACCGGGGTGGGGTCCTACAATGAGCAGTTCTTC. This codes for CASRTGVGSYNEQFF.

This clone was counted a single time. This chain connects TRBV6-1 to TRBJ2-7; TRBD1 aligns across 9 bases. With 8 bases clipped from V and 7 bases from J, the junction kept 9 bases outside the gene matches. CDR1 MNHNS and CDR2 SASEGT come from the germline V gene. This CDR3 spans 13 amino acids. Here the CDR3 reads CASFPNRGREQYF. The CDR3 nucleotides are TGTGCCAGCTTCCCCAACAGGGGGCGTGAGCAGTACTTC.

The CDR3 DNA follows: TGTGCCAGCAGTTCGACATCCGGGACAGAAGAGACCCAGTACTTC. Residues: CASSSTSGTEETQYF. This sequence joins TRBV28 and TRBJ2-5, with 7 bases identical to TRBD1. CDR1 and CDR2 from the germline V gene are MDHEN and SYDVKM. With 4 bases clipped from V and 3 bases from J, the junction kept 8 bases outside the gene matches. There are 15 residues in the CDR3.

The chain carries TRBV7-6 and TRBJ2-5; 10 positions match TRBD1. Germline trimming cut 3 bases from V and 5 bases from J; bases unmatched to any gene: 6. From germline, CDR1 is SGHVS and CDR2 FNYEAQ. The CDR3 loop spans 15 amino acids. CDR3 loop: CASSFGTGVGETQYF. CDR3 DNA sequence: TGTGCCAGCAGCTTCGGGACAGGGGTTGGGGAGACCCAGTACTTC. Complete variable domain (other parts from reference TRBV7-6 and TRBJ2-5): GAGVSQSPRYKVTKRGQDVALRCDPISGHVSLYWYRQALGQGPEFLTYFNYEAQQDKSGLPNDRFSAERPEGSISTLTIQRTEQRDSAMYRCASSFGTGVGETQYFGPGTRLLVL.

The rearrangement joins TRBV5-5 to TRBJ1-2, with D possibly matching TRBD1 (6 bases). Trimming cost V 3 bases and J 0 bases, with 6 bases left between them. Germline values: CDR1 SGHKS, CDR2 YYEKEE (reference sequence). The CDR3 length is 13 residues. CDR3 coding DNA: TGTGCCAGCAGCTGGACAGCTAACTATGGCTACACCTTC. It encodes CASSWTANYGYTF.

The V call is TRBV7-2, the J call TRBJ2-1; the D gene is possibly TRBD1 (7 bases). Germline values: CDR1 SGHTA, CDR2 FQGNSA. The V end lost 5 bases, the J end lost 4 bases, and 18 bases lay between the germline ends. The CDR3 loop spans 16 amino acids. CDR3 nucleotides: TGTGCCAGCAGCCCGCTGGGGGGACAGATGTACAATGAGCAGTTCTTC. It translates to CASSPLGGQMYNEQFF.

This chain links TRBV6-1 with TRBJ2-6, with 7 bases matching TRBD1. Germline loops: CDR1 MNHNS, CDR2 SASEGT. The CDR3 is 15 residues long. The ends lost 7 bases at V and 0 bases at J; junction bases unmatched: 3. CDR3 in DNA: TGTGCCAGCACCAGGGGGTTCTCTGGGGCCAACGTCCTGACTTTC. This encodes CASTRGFSGANVLTF.

This clone has a single count. The rearrangement joins TRBV7-2 to TRBJ2-7, with 10 nucleotides matching TRBD2. V lost 5 bases to trimming and J lost 0 bases; unmatched junction nucleotides: 7. Germline-derived CDR1 and CDR2 are SGHTA and FQGNSA. CDR3 size: 16 residues. CDR3 sequence reads: CASSDGLAVYSYEQYF. The DNA for the CDR3 is TGTGCCAGCAGCGACGGACTAGCGGTTTACTCCTACGAGCAGTACTTC.

V is TRBV5-4 and J is TRBJ2-7; D possibly corresponds to TRBD1 (6 bases). V was cut by 0 bases and J by 3 bases, with 7 bases left in between. From germline, CDR1 is SGHNT and CDR2 YYREEE (reference sequence). The CDR3 is 13 amino acids. The CDR3: CASSLDRDYEQYF. CDR3 bases: TGTGCCAGCAGCTTGGACAGGGACTACGAGCAGTACTTC.

The J gene is TRBJ2-1, the V gene TRBV11-3; the match to TRBD1 covers 9 bases. Germline CDR1 SGHNT, CDR2 YENEEA. The J segment lost 1 base and the V segment lost 4 bases, leaving 8 bases of the junction unmatched. The length of the CDR3 is 17 residues. CDR3 in DNA: TGTGCCAGCAGCTCTAATTTCGGACAGGGGTCCTACAATGAGCAGTTCTTC. This sequence encodes CASSSNFGQGSYNEQFF.

The chain is built from TRBV28 and TRBJ2-5; 10 positions agree with TRBD2. V was clipped by 3 bases and J by 4 bases; unmatched bases: 8. Per germline, CDR1 MDHEN and CDR2 SYDVKM. The CDR3 is made up of 16 amino acids. CDR3 sequence reads: CASSLRLPSGRETQYF. For the CDR3, the DNA is TGTGCCAGCAGTTTGCGGTTGCCTAGCGGGAGAGAGACCCAGTACTTC.

The genes are TRBV7-9 and TRBJ1-6, with TRBD1 matching over 7 bases. Germline V gene lookup returns CDR1 SEHNR and CDR2 FQNEAQ (reference sequence). The ends lost 4 bases at V and 0 bases at J; junction bases unmatched: 12. The CDR3 totals 19 residues. CDR3 region: CASSSSGTAGSSYNSPLHF. CDR3 nucleotide sequence: TGTGCCAGCAGCTCGTCCGGGACAGCTGGGAGCTCCTATAATTCACCCCTCCACTTT.

This clone came up once. The rearrangement links TRBV19 to TRBJ2-7; no definite D call. V lost 6 bases to trimming and J lost 4 bases, with 13 bases between them. Germline lookup yields CDR1 LNHDA and CDR2 SQIVND (reference sequence). The CDR3 contains 13 residues. DNA of the CDR3: TGTGCCAGTAGATCTATGCAATCGTACGAGCAGTACTTC. Amino acids: CASRSMQSYEQYF.

This clone was seen once. The V call is TRBV19, the J call TRBJ2-1, with 8 bases aligning to TRBD1. Germline loops: CDR1 LNHDA, CDR2 SQIVND (reference sequence). V was pared by 6 bases and J by 10 bases, with 5 bases of the junction left unmatched. The CDR3 is 12 residues long. CDR3 region: CASSTQGGEQFF. The CDR3 nucleotides are TGTGCCAGTAGCACACAGGGGGGAGAGCAGTTCTTC.

The gene calls are TRBV4-3 and TRBJ2-2; a possible D gene is TRBD2 (6 bases). This CDR3 spans 14 amino acids. The V gene's germline CDR1 is LGHNA and CDR2 YSLEER. The V end was cut by 5 bases, the J end by 6 bases, with 13 bases between. The CDR3 coding sequence is TGCGCCAGCAGCGGGCTGGGGGGTTCCGGGGAGCTGTTTTTT. This sequence encodes CASSGLGGSGELFF.

The chain links TRBV6-1 to TRBJ2-2; D is perhaps TRBD1 (6 bases). CDR1 and CDR2 from the germline V gene are MNHNS and SASEGT. The CDR3 length is 15 residues. Between the trimmed V and J ends, which lost 1 base and 4 bases, there was a span of 10 bases. CDR3 loop: CASSEVGQVTGELFF. The CDR3 DNA is TGTGCCAGCAGTGAAGTGGGACAAGTCACCGGGGAGCTGTTTTTT.

The chain recombines TRBV9 with TRBJ1-2; possible D gene TRBD1, 5 bases. The germline V and J ends were trimmed by 0 bases and 3 bases, with 12 bases remaining between them. Per the germline V gene, CDR1 is SGDLS and CDR2 is YYNGEE. The CDR3 loop spans 15 amino acids. The CDR3 nucleotides read TGTGCCAGCAGCGTAGAGGCCGCGGGGCACTATGGCTACACCTTC. It translates to CASSVEAAGHYGYTF.

The chain couples TRBV9 to TRBJ2-7, with 13 bases matching TRBD2. The V segment lost 3 bases and the J segment 3 bases; nucleotides outside the gene matches: 0. This CDR3 region has 14 residues. CDR1 and CDR2 (germline): SGDLS, YYNGEE. The CDR3 coding sequence is TGTGCCAGCAGCGGGACTAGCGGGGGCTACGAGCAGTACTTC. Protein: CASSGTSGGYEQYF. Variable domain in full (rest from reference TRBV9 and TRBJ2-7): DSGVTQTPKHLITATGQRVTLRCSPRSGDLSVYWYQQSLDQGLQFLIQYYNGEERAKGNILERFSAQQFPDLHSELNLSSLELGDSALYFCASSGTSGGYEQYFGPGTRLTVT.